These 14 T cell receptor beta chains originate from one sample sequenced in a study of beta chain features in type 1 diabetes. Expressed TCRB transcripts were sequenced because the isolated RNA had all been reverse transcribed beforehand. Assay: immunoSEQ multiplex PCR; the TCRdb copy retains only in-frame clones and omits some. The sample shows 150,000 to 190,000 clones, around 10% of them seen only once. The sequencing sample was made of central memory CD4+ T cells from blood. These receptors came from a man between 18 and 35 years old in good health.

This clone occurred many times. This chain links TRBV4-2 with TRBJ2-7; TRBD2 is a possible D gene (5 bases). Germline V gene data show CDR1 as LGHNA and CDR2 as YNFKEQ. CDR3 length: 13 residues. With 4 bases removed from V and 8 bases from J, the gap between germline ends came to 15 bases. The CDR3 spells CASSPPSGKQQYF. In DNA form, the CDR3 reads TGTGCCAGCAGCCCCCCCTCGGGAAAGCAGCAGTACTTC.

This clone was seen a handful of times. The gene calls are TRBV29-1 and TRBJ2-7; D is perhaps TRBD1 (6 bases). The CDR3 length is 14 residues. The ends were cut back, 7 bases at V and 0 bases at J, with 16 bases in the middle. CDR1 is SQVTM and CDR2 is ANQGSEA in the germline V gene. CDR3 in DNA: TGCAGCGCTAGACAGGCGGGTAGCTCCTACGAGCAGTACTTC. Its translation is CSARQAGSSYEQYF.

The chain has TRBV4-3 and TRBJ2-5, with 9 bases identical to TRBD2. In germline, CDR1 is LGHNA, CDR2 YSLEER. The CDR3 extends over 17 amino acids. The trim removed 2 bases at V and 5 bases at J, leaving 12 bases unmatched. The CDR3 protein is CASSQTPGGGAWETQYF. CDR3 DNA sequence: TGCGCCAGCAGCCAAACGCCCGGCGGGGGGGCCTGGGAGACCCAGTACTTC.

This clone turned up a few times. The genes are TRBV18 and TRBJ1-1; 7 nucleotides agree with TRBD1. Germline V CDR1 and CDR2: KGHSH, LQKENI. The CDR3 length is 13 residues. V was clipped by 3 bases and J by 7 bases; unmatched bases: 5. CDR3 DNA sequence: TGTGCCAGCTCACCCGTGAGGGACAGTGAAGCTTTCTTT. It encodes CASSPVRDSEAFF.

This clone has just a few counts. The genes are TRBV14 and TRBJ2-2, with no clear D. The germline gives CDR1 SGHDN, CDR2 FVKESK. Trimming pared 4 bases from V and 6 bases from J, leaving 9 bases between. CDR3 size: 13 residues. CDR3 DNA sequence: TGTGCCAGCAGCCCCAACCAAGCCGGGGAGCTGTTTTTT. As protein: CASSPNQAGELFF.

A few counts support this clone. This chain uses TRBV9 with TRBJ2-1, with 12 nucleotides matching TRBD1. Germline CDR1 reads SGDLS; CDR2 reads YYNGEE. There are 17 residues in the CDR3. V lost 4 bases to trimming and J lost 10 bases; unmatched junction nucleotides: 15. CDR3 coding DNA: TGTGCCAGCAGCCCTTCCGCCCGGGACAGGGGGCGGCGAGAGCAGTTCTTC. Amino acids: CASSPSARDRGRREQFF.

The genes are TRBV11-2 and TRBJ2-3, with D possibly called TRBD1 or TRBD2 (6 bases each). V was cut by 5 bases and J by 3 bases, with 15 bases left in between. CDR1 SGHAT and CDR2 FQNNGV come from the germline V gene. This CDR3 has 15 amino acids. CDR3 nucleotides: TGTGCCAGCAGCCGTGGACGGGGGCATACAGATACGCAGTATTTT. This gives the protein CASSRGRGHTDTQYF.

The chain has TRBV29-1 and TRBJ2-7; unclear D gene. Trimming removed 5 bases from V and 3 bases from J, with 8 bases in between. Germline V gene data show CDR1 as SQVTM and CDR2 as ANQGSEA. This CDR3 is built from 11 residues. This CDR3 is CSVWENYEQYF. For the CDR3, the DNA is TGCAGCGTTTGGGAAAACTACGAGCAGTACTTC.

This clone has more than one count but fewer than ten. The J gene is TRBJ2-2, the V gene TRBV4-3; 12 bases are shared with TRBD2. Looked up from germline, CDR1 is LGHNA and CDR2 is YSLEER. V dropped 2 bases and J dropped 5; count of bases not matched to a gene: 3. The CDR3 is made up of 16 amino acids. CDR3 protein: CASSQSSGRGTGELFF. Here the CDR3 DNA reads TGCGCCAGCAGCCAATCTAGCGGGAGGGGTACCGGGGAGCTGTTTTTT.

This clone has only a few counts. The gene calls are TRBV7-2 and TRBJ2-1; 9 bases fit TRBD2. The CDR3 has 14 residues. V was pared by 6 bases and J by 6 bases, with 6 bases of the junction left unmatched. CDR1 and CDR2 from the germline V gene are SGHTA and FQGNSA. CDR3 residues: CASSTGLATNEQFF. CDR3 nucleotide sequence: TGTGCCAGCAGTACGGGACTAGCTACCAATGAGCAGTTCTTC.

A few counts support this clone. The chain is built from TRBV7-9 and TRBJ2-1; 11 bases are a match to TRBD2. Looked up from germline, CDR1 is SEHNR and CDR2 is FQNEAQ (reference sequence). The junction had 5 bases not matched to a gene; V was cut back by 4 bases and J by 3 bases. This CDR3 contains 16 residues. In DNA form, the CDR3 reads TGTGCCAGCAGCTCAAGACTAGCGGGGAACTACAATGAGCAGTTCTTC. Translating it yields CASSSRLAGNYNEQFF.

This clone was picked up a small number of times. The chain employs TRBV25-1 and TRBJ1-5; 9 positions match TRBD1. The CDR3 is 14 residues long. Unmatched junction bases numbered 4, after V lost 3 bases and J lost 7 bases. The V gene's germline CDR1 is MGHDK and CDR2 SYGVNS. The DNA of the CDR3 is TGTGCCAGCAGTGACGACAGGGGGTTCCAGCCCCAGCATTTT. It yields the protein CASSDDRGFQPQHF.

The chain couples TRBV6-6 to TRBJ1-2; 8 nucleotides align to TRBD1. With V trimmed by 2 bases and J by 4 bases, 3 bases remained unmatched. Germline CDR1 reads MNHNY; CDR2 reads SVGAGI (reference sequence). The CDR3 has 14 amino acids. CDR3 DNA: TGTGCCAGCAGTTACGAGGGACAGGTCTATGGCTACACCTTC. Translation: CASSYEGQVYGYTF.

The table lists this clone with a few counts. The chain links TRBV6-4 to TRBJ1-1; 11 nucleotides match TRBD1. V was pared by 3 bases and J by 8 bases, with 2 bases of the junction left unmatched. CDR1 MRHNA and CDR2 SNTAGT come from the germline V gene. The CDR3 spans 13 residues. CDR3 residues: CASSERDRGEAFF. The CDR3 DNA reads as TGTGCCAGCAGTGAGCGGGACAGGGGGGAAGCTTTCTTT.